One T cell receptor (beta chain) is described in this entry. Its antigen remains unknown. Repertoires were generated with immunoSEQ multiplex PCR, while TCRdb's copy carries only in-frame clones and drops some. The table shows 6,500 to 9,500 clones, with more than 65% occurring only once. The data are from a study of T cell repertoires in ileal Crohn's disease. Adults with ileal or ileocolonic Crohn's disease and an indication for resection were eligible. Germline CDR1 reads MNHNS; CDR2 reads SASEGT. The CDR3 runs 13 residues. V lost 6 bases to trimming and J lost 11 bases, with 19 bases between them. Study-level findings and limits: Every patient over 26.8% clonality showed endoscopic recurrence.

The sequenced sample was ileal tissue. The source is an adult with Crohn's disease. The gene calls are TRBV6-1 and TRBJ1-2; unclear D gene. The CDR3 coding sequence is TGTGCCAGCAGCCCTAACCGCCTGAGGGAATACACCTTC. Protein sequence: CASSPNRLREYTF.